The present T cell receptor (beta chain) was sequenced within a study of T cells after yellow fever vaccination. Study-wide results and caveats: Re-detected after boosting: most primary clones, about 96% of CD4 and about 85% of CD8. It was a weaker secondary response, yet one that peaked faster, at day 5 versus 15. Abundant contaminating clonotypes from the bulk population could appear in FACS-sorted repertoires.

MiXCR, applied by TCRdb to the 5' RACE reads, yields one record per CDR3 protein. The sample yields 25,000 to 35,000 distinct CDR3 sequences, roughly 6.1% seen once. With V trimmed by 8 bases and J by 5 bases, 5 bases remained unmatched. The CDR3 has 12 amino acids. Germline CDR1 SGHVS, CDR2 FNYEAQ. This clonotype was counted ten times or more. This TCR came from a man under 40 who received the YFV17D yellow fever vaccine. Here the sequenced sample was PBMCs, either bulk or a sorted T-cell subset (CD4+, CD8+, memory, or dextramer-sorted; not recorded which), taken on the day of the yellow fever booster vaccination. V is TRBV7-6 and J is TRBJ2-5; 7 bases agree with TRBD2. As DNA, the CDR3 is TGTGCCAGCGGCGGGAGCCAGGAGACCCAGTACTTC. Translation: CASGGSQETQYF.